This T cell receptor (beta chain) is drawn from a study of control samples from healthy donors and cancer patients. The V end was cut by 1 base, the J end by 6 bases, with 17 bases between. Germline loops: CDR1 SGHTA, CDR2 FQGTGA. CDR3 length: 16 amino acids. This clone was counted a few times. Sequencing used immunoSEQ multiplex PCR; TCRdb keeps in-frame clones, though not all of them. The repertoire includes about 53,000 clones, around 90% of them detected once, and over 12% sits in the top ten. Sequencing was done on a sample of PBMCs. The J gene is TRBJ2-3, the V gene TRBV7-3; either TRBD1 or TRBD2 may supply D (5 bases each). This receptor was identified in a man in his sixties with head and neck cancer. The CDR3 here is CASSLNGGLRSDTQYF. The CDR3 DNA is TGTGCCAGCAGCTTAAATGGGGGTCTCCGCTCTGATACGCAGTATTTT. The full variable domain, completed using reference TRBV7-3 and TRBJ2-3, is GAGVSQTPSNKVTEKGKYVELRCDPISGHTALYWYRQSLGQGPEFLIYFQGTGAADDSGLPNDRFFAVRPEGSVSTLKIQRTERGDSAVYLCASSLNGGLRSDTQYFGPGTRLTVL.